One sample yielded the 28 T cell receptor beta chains listed below, sequenced in a study of CXCR3-negative and CXCR3-positive naive CD8 T cells. The authors prepared UMI-labeled TRB cDNA libraries by 5' RACE. After re-calling the 5' RACE reads, TCRdb lists one entry per CDR3 protein, DNA absent. This sample's table has 150,000 or so distinct CDR3 sequences. Sequencing was carried out using naive CXCR3- CD8+ T cells from blood. Subset here: CD45RO-CCR7+CD27+CD95- naive CD8+ T cells lacking CXCR3 (TNR3-). These receptors came from a human donor in good health. Some clones in this sample may be carry-over from other donors' samples.

The chain's CDR3 is CASSTSPGDKETQYF. The gene calls are TRBV5-1 and TRBJ2-5; TCRdb outputs TRBD2, but without DNA this stays unchecked. This CDR3 spans 15 amino acids. Germline CDR1 and CDR2: SGHRS and YFSETQ.

This chain uses TRBV4-3 with TRBJ2-1; the D gene TCRdb calls, TRBD2, cannot be checked with no DNA. CDR3 length: 16 residues. Germline values: CDR1 LGHNA, CDR2 YSLEER. The chain's CDR3 is CASIQGLAGEANEQFF.

The V and J genes are TRBV6-2 or TRBV6-3 and TRBJ2-7. The CDR3 extends over 15 amino acids. CDR1 and CDR2 (germline): MNHEY, SVGEGT. CDR3 amino acids: CASSTDALNSYEQYF.

This chain connects TRBV3-1 to TRBJ2-1; the D gene TCRdb calls, TRBD2, cannot be checked with no DNA. CDR3 length equals 14 residues. The V gene's germline CDR1 is LGHDT and CDR2 YNNKEL (reference sequence). This chain's CDR3 is CASSQDWGEWEQFF.

This chain uses TRBV12-3 or TRBV12-4 with TRBJ1-4. The CDR3 consists of 12 residues. CDR3 sequence reads: CASSLGPPPGFF.

The chain links TRBV29-1 to TRBJ2-5; the D call of TRBD1 rests on TCRdb alone, since no DNA is present to check it. Germline CDR1 SQVTM, CDR2 ANQGSEA. The CDR3 contains 13 residues. The CDR3 sequence is CSDLTENQETQYF. Variable domain in full (rest from reference TRBV29-1 and TRBJ2-5): SAVISQKPSRDICQRGTSLTIQCQVDSQVTMMFWYRQQPGQSLTLIATANQGSEATYESGFVIDKFPISRPNLTFSTLTVSNMSPEDSSIYLCSDLTENQETQYFGPGTRLLVL.

The chain uses TRBV20-1 and TRBJ2-7. The CDR3 is 13 residues long. The germline V gene has CDR1 DFQATT and CDR2 SNEGSKA (reference sequence). CDR3 sequence reads: CSARAHSSYEQYF.

The chain recombines TRBV4-3 with TRBJ2-5; the TCRdb call, TRBD2, lacks DNA for checking. The CDR3 extends over 16 amino acids. Per the germline V gene, CDR1 is LGHNA and CDR2 is YSLEER. This CDR3 is CASSPDLAGGVETQYF.

The chain employs TRBV28 and TRBJ2-7; TCRdb lists TRBD1, though no DNA is available to test this call. Germline V gene sequence: CDR1 MDHEN, CDR2 SYDVKM. The CDR3 totals 16 residues. CDR3 region: CASSFRSRQGLSEQYF. The whole variable domain, remainder taken from reference TRBV28 and TRBJ2-7, is DVKVTQSSRYLVKRTGEKVFLECVQDMDHENMFWYRQDPGLGLRLIYFSYDVKMKEKGDIPEGYSVSREKKERFSLILESASTNQTSMYLCASSFRSRQGLSEQYFGPGTRLTVT.

The chain uses TRBV28 and TRBJ2-7; TCRdb picks TRBD2, but there is no DNA to check that call. CDR1 and CDR2 from the germline V gene are MDHEN and SYDVKM. This CDR3 has 17 amino acids. CDR3 amino acids: CASSPGLAGALTYEQYF.

This chain uses TRBV12-3 or TRBV12-4 with TRBJ2-1; TCRdb's D gene call, TRBD2, goes unchecked for lack of DNA. The CDR3 sequence is 11 residues long. The chain's CDR3 is CASSGGHEQFF.

The gene calls are TRBV10-1 and TRBJ2-2. Germline V gene lookup returns CDR1 WNHNN and CDR2 SYGVQD (reference sequence). This CDR3 is built from 13 residues. CDR3: CASTGWNTGELFF.

This rearrangement joins TRBV15 to TRBJ2-5. The CDR3 is 14 amino acids. CDR1 and CDR2 (germline): LNHNV, YYDKDF (reference sequence). CDR3 loop: CATSRRTVLETQYF.

The chain joins TRBV28 to TRBJ2-7; with no DNA, the TCRdb D assignment of TRBD1 cannot be verified. The CDR3 consists of 16 residues. CDR1 is MDHEN and CDR2 is SYDVKM in the germline V gene. CDR3 amino acids: CASRSTHVGGFYEQYF.

The gene calls are TRBV5-1 and TRBJ2-1. Per the germline V gene, CDR1 is SGHRS and CDR2 is YFSETQ. The CDR3 spans 13 residues. CDR3 amino acids: CASSLAGGYEQFF.

The J gene is TRBJ2-2, the V gene TRBV4-1; TCRdb reports TRBD1, a call that lacks DNA to check it against. The CDR3 has 17 amino acids. CDR1 and CDR2 from the germline V gene are MGHRA and YSYEKL. The CDR3 spells CASSHRGGRANTGELFF.

The chain joins TRBV7-7 to TRBJ2-5; TCRdb names TRBD2, which stays unverified in the absence of DNA. Germline loops: CDR1 SSHAT, CDR2 FNYEAQ (reference sequence). The CDR3 runs 19 residues. The CDR3 region is CASSFLAGGSEGYQETQYF.

V and J are TRBV5-1 and TRBJ2-7; the TCRdb D gene call, TRBD2, has no DNA to confirm it. This CDR3 comprises 13 residues. Germline V gene lookup returns CDR1 SGHRS and CDR2 YFSETQ. The CDR3 reads CASSPGPKYEQYF.

J is TRBJ2-3 and V is TRBV20-1; TCRdb returns TRBD2, unconfirmable since there is no DNA. The CDR3 loop spans 15 amino acids. Germline V CDR1 and CDR2: DFQATT, SNEGSKA (reference sequence). This CDR3 is CSAERASVYTDTQYF.

J is TRBJ1-5 and V is TRBV7-9; the D call of TRBD1 rests on TCRdb alone, since no DNA is present to check it. The CDR3 totals 14 residues. The V gene's germline CDR1 is SEHNR and CDR2 FQNEAQ (reference sequence). CDR3 region: CASSWGLGDQPQHF.

The chain couples TRBV27 to TRBJ2-4; the D call of TRBD1 rests on TCRdb alone, since no DNA is present to check it. The CDR3 runs 14 residues. CDR1 MNHEY and CDR2 SMNVEV come from the germline V gene (reference sequence). The CDR3 sequence is CASSYNTGLNIQYF.

The CDR3: CASSSASGTGEQFF. The chain is built from TRBV19 and TRBJ2-1; TCRdb picks TRBD2, but there is no DNA to check that call. Germline assignment: CDR1 LNHDA and CDR2 SQIVND (reference sequence). The CDR3 runs 14 residues.

CDR3 sequence reads: CASSDVFPSKEGLFF. V and J are TRBV7-2 and TRBJ1-4; TCRdb reports TRBD1, a call that lacks DNA to check it against. Germline values: CDR1 SGHTA, CDR2 FQGNSA. The CDR3 consists of 15 residues.

The chain couples TRBV11-3 to TRBJ2-3; TCRdb gives TRBD2 as the D gene, but with no DNA this cannot be confirmed. The CDR3 runs 18 residues. Germline V gene lookup returns CDR1 SGHNT and CDR2 YENEEA. This CDR3 is CASGRQRGAVTSTDTQYF.

The V call is TRBV29-1, the J call TRBJ1-1; TCRdb reports TRBD1, a call that lacks DNA to check it against. Germline V CDR1 and CDR2: SQVTM, ANQGSEA. The CDR3 sequence is 14 residues long. The chain's CDR3 is CSVEDLAGGTEAFF.

This chain connects TRBV5-1 to TRBJ2-1; the D gene TCRdb calls, TRBD2, cannot be checked with no DNA. The CDR3 covers 15 residues. Germline V gene data show CDR1 as SGHRS and CDR2 as YFSETQ. CDR3: CASSLDPGIVNEQFF.

The V call is TRBV6-2 or TRBV6-3, the J call TRBJ2-7; the D gene TCRdb calls, TRBD1, cannot be checked with no DNA. Germline-derived CDR1 and CDR2 are MNHEY and SVGEGT. The CDR3 length is 16 residues. The CDR3 loop is CASSPGTGGILYEQYF.

The chain combines TRBV7-9 with TRBJ2-3. This CDR3 spans 15 amino acids. Germline V gene sequence: CDR1 SEHNR, CDR2 FQNEAQ (reference sequence). The CDR3 loop is CASSLVLRDGDTQYF.